The 2 T cell receptor beta chains below all came from one sample that was sequenced in a study of cytomegalovirus exposure and HLA in healthy donors. Primers included in the PCR were 60 Vbeta and 13 Jbeta primers. Sequenced by immunoSEQ multiplex PCR; TCRdb stores in-frame clones only, minus some. The data contain roughly 110,000 clones, 73% of them seen just once; the ten biggest clones take up roughly 7.8%. The source material was PBMCs. Source of these receptors: a man under 40 in good health and CMV-seronegative.

This clone was seen ten or more times. The CDR3 coding sequence is TGTGCCAGCAGCTTAGCGACAGGGGAGGATGGCTACACCTTC. This sequence encodes CASSLATGEDGYTF. This chain links TRBV7-9 with TRBJ1-2; 8 bases align to TRBD1. The germline gives CDR1 SEHNR, CDR2 FQNEAQ (reference sequence). The CDR3 loop spans 14 amino acids. With 0 bases clipped from V and 6 bases from J, the junction kept 3 bases outside the gene matches.

The chain recombines TRBV6-5 with TRBJ2-1; 11 bases map to TRBD1. The length of the CDR3 is 15 residues. V was pared by 2 bases and J by 7 bases, with 4 bases of the junction left unmatched. In germline, CDR1 is MNHEY, CDR2 SVGAGI. This CDR3 reads CASSYVGQGANEQFF. CDR3 nucleotides: TGTGCCAGCAGTTACGTAGGACAGGGGGCGAATGAGCAGTTCTTC.